This record covers a single TCR beta chain. Its antigen is still unknown. No quality values exist for individual bases; no much larger clone is one base distant. This sample is drawn from a study of cytomegalovirus exposure and HLA in healthy donors (TCRdb year 2017). For context, the study as a whole: A later analysis indicated that the 120 validation repertoires were generated on the platform also employed for the approximately 700 repertoires of the first cohort. Besides the first cohort of approximately 710 subjects, a separate validation cohort made up of about 120 different subjects was used. High-throughput TCR immunosequencing, statistical association of individual TCRs with disease status, and machine learning were combined to predict cytomegalovirus infection status. The study aimed to test whether signatures of past pathogen exposure could be identified by cataloging public T cell receptors.

Libraries were made using the immunoSEQ multiplex PCR assay. The study's processing was this. To diagnose cytomegalovirus status from the catalog of TCR beta chain sequences, a statistical classification framework was built. Here the immuneACCESS table is served through TCRdb, limited to in-frame sequences with V and J called. Missing clones are a known gap in these copies; in checked studies unresolved V genes cover under half, and the rest lacks a known reason. V and J calls and clone size are given by that table; D and trimming were obtained from the DNA. This sample gives 250,000 to 350,000 clones in total; around 90% of them show up just once. The ten most abundant clones make up around 0.96% of the sample. CDR1 and CDR2, per the germline V gene, are KGHSH and LQKENI. From the cysteine up to the phenylalanine, the CDR3 has a length of 16 residues. Only the CDR3 DNA is retained, 48 bases long and in frame from the first base. V drops 3 bases and J drops 0 bases, leaving 11 bases in between.

General study outcomes and caveats: A later analysis lacked HLA typing for the validation cohort, so it scored co-occurrence in that cohort across all 120 or so repertoires. While some public TCRs were present in many individuals, most TCR sequences turned up only very rarely across donors. In a later analysis, TCRs clustered in the first cohort were found to also tend to co-occur in the roughly 110 validation repertoires, with 94% of cluster scores above 0. In vitro tests confirmed that a few of the cytomegalovirus-associated TCR beta chains recognize cytomegalovirus antigens. The study listed 150 to 200 TCR beta chains as associated with cytomegalovirus. The authors suggested that the approach could potentially be extended to other disease states and immunological phenotypes. The classifier was reported to diagnose cytomegalovirus status with high specificity and sensitivity in both the original cohort and the validation cohort.

The donors belonged to the validation cohort of around 130 subjects, which was separate from the roughly 670-subject first cohort. The specimen was PBMCs. The chain couples TRBV18 to TRBJ2-2, with the D gene not clear enough to name. This receptor was identified in a man aged 25 to 40 in good health and CMV-seronegative. DNA sequence: TGTGCCAGCTCACCGTCAACAGTTGCGAACACCGGGGAGCTGTTTTTT. It specifies CASSPSTVANTGELFF.